This entry lists 28 T cell receptor beta chains sequenced from one sample in a study. Cells sorted as Tregs were CD4+, CD25+ and CD127-/low. TCRdb independently ran MiXCR on the 5' RACE reads; one entry per CDR3 protein. The data show 32,000 or so distinct CDR3 sequences, roughly 27% seen once. The source material was tumor-infiltrating Tregs sorted from the breast tumor. These receptors were collected from a female donor with breast cancer.

The chain has TRBV4-1 and TRBJ2-7; D unresolved. This CDR3 has 15 residues. CDR1 is MGHRA and CDR2 is YSYEKL in the germline V gene. Deletions cut 2 bases from V and 4 bases from J, with 15 bases between. This CDR3 reads CASSQSQALPYEQYF. The CDR3 nucleotides are TGCGCCAGCAGCCAAAGCCAGGCTCTTCCATACGAGCAGTACTTC.

In its sample, this clonotype was seen many times. The chain carries TRBV29-1 and TRBJ1-1; D possibly corresponds to TRBD1 (5 bases). Germline V lookup: CDR1 SQVTM, CDR2 ANQGSEA. V dropped 7 bases and J dropped 0 bases, with 9 bases sitting between them. The CDR3 consists of 12 residues. In DNA, the CDR3 is TGCAGCGCCTCAGGGATGAACACTGAAGCTTTCTTT. Translated, it gives CSASGMNTEAFF.

In its sample, this clonotype was seen many times. V gene TRBV3-1 combines with J gene TRBJ2-1, with D tentatively TRBD2 (6 bases). Trimming took 0 bases from V and 13 from J, leaving 13 bases between them. Germline CDR1 is LGHDT and CDR2 is YNNKEL (reference sequence). This CDR3 has 13 residues. The CDR3 reads CASSQDAGMKQFF. In DNA form, the CDR3 reads TGTGCCAGCAGCCAAGATGCGGGGATGAAACAGTTCTTC.

This clonotype was seen just once. The chain carries TRBV3-1 and TRBJ2-1; weak D call: TRBD2 (6 bases). The CDR3 is made up of 13 amino acids. Germline V gives CDR1 LGHDT, CDR2 YNNKEL (reference sequence). Trimming removed 2 bases at V and 10 bases at J, with 12 bases between. The CDR3 protein is CASSQPTSSEQFF. As DNA, the CDR3 is TGTGCCAGCAGCCAACCCACTAGCTCCGAGCAGTTCTTC.

This clonotype was seen more than once but under ten times. The chain has TRBV18 and TRBJ1-5; D gene unclear. The V gene lost 2 bases and the J gene lost 3 bases, with 14 bases spanning the gap. The CDR3 runs 16 residues. Germline values: CDR1 KGHSH, CDR2 LQKENI. The CDR3 coding sequence is TGTGCCAGCTCACCAAAAAGTGTGGGGAACAATCAGCCCCAGCATTTT. This gives the protein CASSPKSVGNNQPQHF.

Regarding this clonotype: Given the absence of the conserved phenylalanine or tryptophan at the CDR3 end, a read error is likely. V is TRBV6-1 and J is TRBJ2-3; 13 positions match TRBD2. CDR1 and CDR2 (germline): MNHNS, SASEGT. Trimming took 5 bases from V and 5 from J; bases not matched to a gene: 7. The CDR3 loop spans 16 amino acids. CDR3 bases: TGTGCCAGCAGTCTACGAACTAGCGGGAGGGGAGATACGCAGTATTCT. Protein: CASSLRTSGRGDTQYS.

This clonotype came up many times. The V gene is TRBV6-5, the J gene TRBJ2-6; the match to TRBD1 covers 10 bases. Trimming cost V 6 bases and J 4 bases; bases outside gene matches: 9. CDR3 size: 17 residues. CDR1 is MNHEY, CDR2 SVGAGI, per germline. The DNA of the CDR3 is TGTGCCAGCAGGAGGACAGGGGGGGTCTCCGGGGCCAACGTCCTGACTTTC. Protein sequence: CASRRTGGVSGANVLTF.

In regard to this clonotype: A much larger clone differs from this one at a single base, so this may be a read error. The rearrangement links TRBV29-1 to TRBJ1-2; D may be TRBD1 (6 bases). The CDR3 has 12 residues. Germline V gene lookup returns CDR1 SQVTM and CDR2 ANQGSEA. The germline V and J ends were trimmed by 2 bases and 8 bases, with 12 bases remaining between them. The CDR3 is CSVESRGGGYTF. The CDR3 DNA reads as TGCAGCGTTGAATCCAGGGGAGGAGGCTACACCTTC. Full variable domain (rest looked up from reference TRBV29-1 and TRBJ1-2): SAVISQKPSRDICQRGTSLTIQCQVDSQVTMMFWYRQQPGQSLTLIATANQGSEATYESGFVIDKFPISRPNLTFSTLTVSNMSPEDSSIYLCSVESRGGGYTFGSGTRLTVV.

Worth noting for this clonotype: Given a much more abundant clone one base away, this may be a read error. The chain has TRBV5-6 and TRBJ1-1; 10 nucleotides line up with TRBD1. Germline V CDR1 and CDR2: SGHDT, YYEEEE. The CDR3 totals 13 residues. CDR3 protein: CASSRDRGSEAYF. CDR3 DNA sequence: TGTGCCAGCAGCCGGGACAGGGGTTCTGAAGCTTACTTT.

Comment on this clonotype: Possible read error: a much larger clone is one base away. This chain connects TRBV7-2 to TRBJ2-7; the match to TRBD2 covers 10 bases. The length of the CDR3 is 13 residues. Germline V gene sequence: CDR1 SGHTA, CDR2 FQGNSA. The CDR3 bases are TGTGCCAACAGCCGGACTAGCGGCTACGAGCAGTACTTC. Its translation: CANSRTSGYEQYF.

On this clonotype: This sequence may be a read error, since a much larger clone differs from it by one base. It is likely a read error, because the conserved phenylalanine at the end of the CDR3 is missing. V usage is TRBV7-3 and J usage is TRBJ2-3; 10 bases fit TRBD2. The CDR3 extends over 15 amino acids. The V and J ends lost 5 bases and 5 bases, in that order; junction bases with no gene match: 7. Germline V gene data show CDR1 as SGHTA and CDR2 as FQGTGA. In DNA, the CDR3 is TGTGCCAGCAGCCTAGGCCCTAGCGGGAGAGATACGCAGTATTTG. It translates to CASSLGPSGRDTQYL.

Comment on this clonotype: Being one base from a much bigger clone, this may be a read error. The chain has TRBV11-2 and TRBJ1-2; no reliable D call. Per the germline V gene, CDR1 is SGHAT and CDR2 is FQNNGV. The CDR3 consists of 12 residues. The CDR3 coding sequence is TGTGCCGGCAGCTTGGCTGCGAGGGGCTACACCTTC. Translating it yields CAGSLAARGYTF.

This clonotype was counted a single time. The genes are TRBV20-1 and TRBJ1-5; D is unclear. The ends were cut back, 6 bases at V and 5 bases at J, with 11 bases in the middle. This CDR3 has 12 residues. Germline-derived CDR1 and CDR2 are DFQATT and SNEGSKA (reference sequence). The CDR3 protein is CSAGWGDQPQHF. The CDR3 nucleotides are TGCAGTGCGGGGTGGGGTGATCAGCCCCAGCATTTT.

This clonotype was detected many times. The chain carries TRBV20-1 and TRBJ1-5; D is undetermined. In germline, CDR1 is DFQATT, CDR2 SNEGSKA (reference sequence). Trimming left V 4 bases short and J 2 bases short, with 12 bases between. This CDR3 has 14 amino acids. DNA for the CDR3: TGCAGTGCTACCAACGAAGGAGGCAATCAGCCCCAGCATTTT. It translates to CSATNEGGNQPQHF.

This clonotype was seen many times. The rearrangement uses TRBV20-1 and TRBJ2-7; weak D call: TRBD2 (5 bases). Germline CDR1 reads DFQATT; CDR2 reads SNEGSKA (reference sequence). The CDR3 covers 14 residues. V lost 5 bases and J lost 2, with 16 bases in between. In DNA form, the CDR3 reads TGCAGTGCTCCCTCCTCCACTAGACCCTACGAGCAGTACTTC. Translating it yields CSAPSSTRPYEQYF.

A single count supports this clonotype. Given a much more abundant clone one base away, this may be a read error. This sequence joins TRBV24-1 and TRBJ2-1; 8 positions match TRBD2. J gave up 8 bases and V 3 bases, and 8 bases lay outside the gene matches. The germline V gene has CDR1 KGHDR and CDR2 SFDVKD. This CDR3 is 15 amino acids long. CDR3 region: CATSDPSGGNYEQFF. The DNA for the CDR3 is TGTGCCACCAGTGATCCCAGCGGGGGCAACTATGAGCAGTTCTTC.

On this clonotype: It may be a read error: a sequence one base away is much more abundant. The chain carries TRBV5-1 and TRBJ2-1, with 11 bases matching TRBD2. The V gene's germline CDR1 is SGHRS and CDR2 YFSETQ. The CDR3 has 16 amino acids. CDR3 sequence reads: CASSLTSGSSYDEQFF. CDR3 in DNA: TGCGCCAGCAGCTTGACTAGCGGGAGCTCCTACGATGAGCAGTTCTTC. The full variable domain, with the rest looked up from reference TRBV5-1 and TRBJ2-1, is KAGVTQTPRYLIKTRGQQVTLSCSPISGHRSVSWYQQTPGQGLQFLFEYFSETQRNKGNFPGRFSGRQFSNSRSEMNVSTLELGDSALYLCASSLTSGSSYDEQFFGPGTRLTVL.

A few counts support this clonotype. This chain connects TRBV6-6 to TRBJ2-1; D remains unclear. V shed 4 bases and J shed 4 bases, with 11 bases lying between them. Germline CDR1 is MNHNY and CDR2 is SVGAGI (reference sequence). CDR3 length: 14 residues. Here the CDR3 DNA reads TGTGCCAGCAGTTTCGGCGGCCTATACAATGAGCAGTTCTTC. It codes for CASSFGGLYNEQFF.

This clonotype has more than one count but fewer than ten. The chain couples TRBV12-3 or TRBV12-4 to TRBJ1-1; D may be TRBD1 (6 bases). V dropped 3 bases and J dropped 4 bases, with 9 bases sitting between them. This CDR3 is 13 amino acids long. The CDR3 nucleotides read TGTGCCAGCAGTTTCAACAGGGCCACTGAAGCTTTCTTT. Translation: CASSFNRATEAFF.

This chain joins TRBV2 and TRBJ2-3; 8 bases agree with TRBD1. The CDR3 covers 18 residues. Per germline, CDR1 SNHLY and CDR2 FYNNEI. V shed 5 bases and J 0 bases; nucleotides not matched to a gene: 13. Here the CDR3 DNA reads TGTGCCAGCAGTACACCTACCCGGACAGGGTCGAGCACAGATACGCAGTATTTT. Translating it yields CASSTPTRTGSSTDTQYF.

This clonotype was detected a few times. The CDR3 here is CSVQILAGTYNEQFF. CDR3 sequence (DNA): TGCAGTGTTCAGATACTAGCGGGAACCTACAATGAGCAGTTCTTC. The V gene is TRBV20-1, the J gene TRBJ2-1, with TRBD2 matching over 10 bases. The germline V gene encodes CDR1 DFQATT and CDR2 SNEGSKA (reference sequence). The CDR3 runs to 15 residues. Germline trimming cut 7 bases from V and 2 bases from J; bases unmatched to any gene: 8.

This clonotype was seen many times. The J gene is TRBJ2-1, the V gene TRBV6-5; possibly TRBD1 or TRBD2 for D (5 bases each). Trimming stripped 2 bases from V and 5 bases from J, with 19 bases between. The germline V gene encodes CDR1 MNHEY and CDR2 SVGAGI. This CDR3 is built from 17 residues. The CDR3 nucleotides read TGTGCCAGCAGTTACAGGGCGGAGAGGGTGGGACACAATGAGCAGTTCTTC. It yields the protein CASSYRAERVGHNEQFF.

This CDR3 reads CASSLSWRDTQYF. The CDR3 region has the DNA TGTGCCAGCAGTTTAAGTTGGCGGGATACGCAGTATTTT. The V gene is TRBV12-3 or TRBV12-4, the J gene TRBJ2-3; D is uncertain. V was trimmed by 2 bases and J by 6 bases, leaving 9 bases between them. CDR3 length: 13 amino acids.

This clonotype was found a few times. The gene calls are TRBV20-1 and TRBJ2-3, with TRBD2 matching 9 bases. The CDR3 length is 16 residues. The J segment lost 2 bases and the V segment lost 4 bases, leaving 10 bases of the junction unmatched. Germline-derived CDR1 and CDR2 are DFQATT and SNEGSKA (reference sequence). The CDR3 coding sequence is TGCAGTGCTACCGCGGGAGGGCAGGGCTTCACAGATACGCAGTATTTT. Its protein is CSATAGGQGFTDTQYF.

The rearrangement links TRBV20-1 to TRBJ2-1; D is possibly TRBD1 or TRBD2 (7 bases each). This CDR3 comprises 12 residues. The V gene lost 6 bases and the J gene lost 10 bases, with 16 bases spanning the gap. Germline loops: CDR1 DFQATT, CDR2 SNEGSKA (reference sequence). The CDR3 spells CSAGGGGREQFF. The CDR3 region has the DNA TGCAGTGCGGGAGGGGGCGGGAGAGAGCAGTTCTTC.

In its sample, this clonotype ranks as medium-sized (0.01 to 0.1%). The rearrangement joins TRBV5-1 to TRBJ2-1; tentative D call: TRBD2 (5 bases). This CDR3 is 12 amino acids long. The V and J ends lost 2 bases and 9 bases respectively, with 9 bases between them. Germline CDR1 SGHRS, CDR2 YFSETQ. CDR3: CASSFSVGEQFF. CDR3 sequence (DNA): TGCGCCAGCAGCTTTAGCGTTGGTGAGCAGTTCTTC.

At least ten counts were recorded for this clonotype. This chain links TRBV20-1 with TRBJ1-5, with 10 nucleotides matching TRBD1. Germline assignment: CDR1 DFQATT and CDR2 SNEGSKA (reference sequence). The length of the CDR3 is 13 residues. Germline trimming cut 6 bases from V and 7 bases from J; bases unmatched to any gene: 6. The CDR3 DNA is TGCAGTGCCAGGGACAGGGGCGGACAGCCCCAGCATTTT. It specifies CSARDRGGQPQHF.

The table lists this clonotype with a count of one. A much larger clonotype is one base distant, so this may be a read error. This chain uses TRBV27 with TRBJ1-2, with 8 bases aligning to TRBD1. V trimming: 3 bases; J trimming: 10 bases; junction bases outside the gene matches: 16. The germline V gene has CDR1 MNHEY and CDR2 SMNVEV (reference sequence). The CDR3 consists of 16 residues. The CDR3 nucleotides are TGTGCCAGCAGTTTGGTTTGGACAGGGACCCAAGGTGACTACACCTTC. Encoded protein: CASSLVWTGTQGDYTF.